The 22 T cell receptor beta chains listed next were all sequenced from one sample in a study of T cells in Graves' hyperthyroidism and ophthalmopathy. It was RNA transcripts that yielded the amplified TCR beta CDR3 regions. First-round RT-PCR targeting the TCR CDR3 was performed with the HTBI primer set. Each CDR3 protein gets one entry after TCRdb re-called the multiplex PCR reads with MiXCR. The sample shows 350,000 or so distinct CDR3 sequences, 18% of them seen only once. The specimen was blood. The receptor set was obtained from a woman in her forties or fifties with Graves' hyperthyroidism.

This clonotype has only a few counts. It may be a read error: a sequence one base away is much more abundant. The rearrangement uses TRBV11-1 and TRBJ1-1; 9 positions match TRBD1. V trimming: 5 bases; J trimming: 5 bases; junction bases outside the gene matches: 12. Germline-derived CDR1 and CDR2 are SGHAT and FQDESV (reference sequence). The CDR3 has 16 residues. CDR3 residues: CASSPPRDRVGTEAFF. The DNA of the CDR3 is TGTGCCAGCAGCCCACCACGGGACAGGGTTGGAACTGAAGCTTTCTTT.

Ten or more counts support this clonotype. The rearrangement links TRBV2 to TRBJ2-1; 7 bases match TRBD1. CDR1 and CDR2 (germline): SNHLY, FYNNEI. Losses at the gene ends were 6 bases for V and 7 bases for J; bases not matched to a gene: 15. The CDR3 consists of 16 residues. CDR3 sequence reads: CASSGDTGDGSNEQFF. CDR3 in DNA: TGTGCCAGCAGCGGCGACACAGGGGATGGGAGTAATGAGCAGTTCTTC.

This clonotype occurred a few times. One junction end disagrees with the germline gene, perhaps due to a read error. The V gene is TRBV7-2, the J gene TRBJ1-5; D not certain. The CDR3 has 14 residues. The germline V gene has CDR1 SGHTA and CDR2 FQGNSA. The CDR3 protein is CAGSLDDGNQPQHF. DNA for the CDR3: TGTGCCGGCAGCTTAGATGATGGAAATCAGCCCCAGCATTTT.

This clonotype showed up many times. CDR3 nucleotide sequence: TGCGCCAGCAGCCTAATGGACAGGTGGAACACTGAAGCTTTCTTT. This translates into CASSLMDRWNTEAFF. The chain couples TRBV5-1 to TRBJ1-1; 7 nucleotides match TRBD1. The CDR3 has 15 amino acids. Germline values: CDR1 SGHRS, CDR2 YFSETQ. The V and J ends lost 4 bases and 1 base, in that order; junction bases with no gene match: 7.

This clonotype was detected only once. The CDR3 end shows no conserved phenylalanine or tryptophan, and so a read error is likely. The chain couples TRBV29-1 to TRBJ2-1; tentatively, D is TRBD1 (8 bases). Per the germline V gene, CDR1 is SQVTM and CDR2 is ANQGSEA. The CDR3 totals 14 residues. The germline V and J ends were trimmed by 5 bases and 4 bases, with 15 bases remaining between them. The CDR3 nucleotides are TGCAGCGTTCAACAGGGGGAGGGATACAATGAGCAGTTCCTC. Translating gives CSVQQGEGYNEQFL.

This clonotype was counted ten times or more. CDR3 nucleotides: TGTGCCAGCAGTGAAAAAAATACGCAGTATTTT. Translating it yields CASSEKNTQYF. The J gene is TRBJ2-3, the V gene TRBV2, with D hard to call. Trimming pared 2 bases from V and 7 bases from J, leaving 4 bases between. Germline V lookup: CDR1 SNHLY, CDR2 FYNNEI. The CDR3 length is 11 residues.

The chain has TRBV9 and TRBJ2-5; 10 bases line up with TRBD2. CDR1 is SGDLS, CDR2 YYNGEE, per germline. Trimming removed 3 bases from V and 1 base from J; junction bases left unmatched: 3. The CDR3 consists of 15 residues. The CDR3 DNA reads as TGTGCCAGCAGCGCGTCTAGCGGGGGCCAAGAGACCCAGTACTTC. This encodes CASSASSGGQETQYF.

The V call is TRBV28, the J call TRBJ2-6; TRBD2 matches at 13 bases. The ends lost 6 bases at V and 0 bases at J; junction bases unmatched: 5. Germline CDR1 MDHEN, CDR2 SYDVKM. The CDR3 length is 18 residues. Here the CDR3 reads CASSRLAGGISGANVLTF. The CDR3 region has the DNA TGTGCCAGCAGCCGACTAGCGGGAGGCATCTCTGGGGCCAACGTCCTGACTTTC.

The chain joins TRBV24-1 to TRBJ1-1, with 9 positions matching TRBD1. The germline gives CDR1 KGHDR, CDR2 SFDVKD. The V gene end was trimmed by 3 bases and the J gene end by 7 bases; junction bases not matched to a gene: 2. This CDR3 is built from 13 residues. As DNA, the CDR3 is TGTGCCACCAGTGATACAGGGGGCGGTGAAGCTTTCTTT. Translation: CATSDTGGGEAFF.

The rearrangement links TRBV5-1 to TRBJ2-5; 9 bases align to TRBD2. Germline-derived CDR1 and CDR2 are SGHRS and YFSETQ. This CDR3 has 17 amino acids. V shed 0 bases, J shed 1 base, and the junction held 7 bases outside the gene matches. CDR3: CASSLGPLAGFQETQYF. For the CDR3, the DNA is TGCGCCAGCAGCTTGGGGCCTCTAGCGGGGTTCCAAGAGACCCAGTACTTC.

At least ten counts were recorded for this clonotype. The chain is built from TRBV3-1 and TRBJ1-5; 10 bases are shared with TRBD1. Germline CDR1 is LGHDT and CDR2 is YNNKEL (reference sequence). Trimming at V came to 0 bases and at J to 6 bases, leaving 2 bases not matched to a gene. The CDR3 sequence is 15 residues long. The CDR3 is CASSQDRQGAQPQHF. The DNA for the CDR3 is TGTGCCAGCAGCCAAGACCGACAGGGGGCTCAGCCCCAGCATTTT.

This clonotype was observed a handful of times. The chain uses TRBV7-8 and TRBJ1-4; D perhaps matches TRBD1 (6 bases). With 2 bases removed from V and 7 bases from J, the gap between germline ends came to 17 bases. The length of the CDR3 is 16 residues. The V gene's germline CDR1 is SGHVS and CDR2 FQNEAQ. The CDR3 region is CASSLTRGGLGEKLFF. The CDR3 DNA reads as TGTGCCAGCAGCTTAACACGCGGGGGGCTGGGTGAAAAACTGTTTTTT.

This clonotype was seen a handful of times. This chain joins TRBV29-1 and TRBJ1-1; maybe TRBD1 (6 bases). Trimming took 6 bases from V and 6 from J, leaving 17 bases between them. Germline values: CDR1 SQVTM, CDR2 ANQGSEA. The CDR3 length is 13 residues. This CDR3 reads CSVKQGIGPEAFF. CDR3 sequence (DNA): TGCAGCGTAAAGCAGGGGATAGGCCCTGAAGCTTTCTTT.

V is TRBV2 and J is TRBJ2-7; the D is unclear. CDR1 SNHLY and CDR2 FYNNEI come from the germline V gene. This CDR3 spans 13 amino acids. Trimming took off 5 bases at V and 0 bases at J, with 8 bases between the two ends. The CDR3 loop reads CASSPLSSYEQYV. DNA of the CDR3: TGTGCCAGCAGTCCCCTGAGCTCCTACGAGCAGTACGTC.

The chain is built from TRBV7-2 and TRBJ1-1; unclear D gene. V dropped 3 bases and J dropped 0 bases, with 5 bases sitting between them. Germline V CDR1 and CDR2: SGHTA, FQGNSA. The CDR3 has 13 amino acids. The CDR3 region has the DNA TGTGCCAGCAGCTTCCCAGTGAACACTGAAGCTTTCTTT. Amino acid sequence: CASSFPVNTEAFF.

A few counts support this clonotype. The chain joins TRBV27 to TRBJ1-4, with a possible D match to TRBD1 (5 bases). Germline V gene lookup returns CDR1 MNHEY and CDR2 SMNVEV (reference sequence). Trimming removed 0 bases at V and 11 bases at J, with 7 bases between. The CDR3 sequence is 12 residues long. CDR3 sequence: CASSLSGGKLFF. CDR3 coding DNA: TGTGCCAGCAGTTTATCGGGGGGGAAACTGTTTTTT.

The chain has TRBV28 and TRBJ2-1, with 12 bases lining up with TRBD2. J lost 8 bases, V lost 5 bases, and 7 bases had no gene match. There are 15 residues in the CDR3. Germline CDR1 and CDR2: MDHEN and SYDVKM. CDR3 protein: CASSARLAGEDEQFF. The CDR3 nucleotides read TGTGCCAGCAGTGCCAGACTAGCGGGAGAGGATGAGCAGTTCTTC.

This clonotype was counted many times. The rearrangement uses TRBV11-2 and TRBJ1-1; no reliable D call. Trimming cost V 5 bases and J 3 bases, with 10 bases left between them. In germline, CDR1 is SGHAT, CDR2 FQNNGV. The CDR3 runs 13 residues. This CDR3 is CASSREGYTEAFF. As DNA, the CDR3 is TGTGCCAGCAGCCGGGAGGGCTACACTGAAGCTTTCTTT.

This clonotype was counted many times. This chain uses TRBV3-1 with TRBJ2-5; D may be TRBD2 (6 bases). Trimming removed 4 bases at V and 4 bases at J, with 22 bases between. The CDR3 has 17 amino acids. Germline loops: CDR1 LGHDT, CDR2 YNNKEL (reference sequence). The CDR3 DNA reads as TGTGCCAGCAGCCTCAGGGCTAGCTCCCAGGAGGGAGAGACCCAGTACTTC. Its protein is CASSLRASSQEGETQYF.

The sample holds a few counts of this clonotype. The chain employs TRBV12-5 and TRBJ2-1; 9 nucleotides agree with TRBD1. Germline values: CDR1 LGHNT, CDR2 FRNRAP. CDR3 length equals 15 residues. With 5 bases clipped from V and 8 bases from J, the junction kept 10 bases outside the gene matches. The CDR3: CASGKGQGVQDEQFF. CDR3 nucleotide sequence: TGTGCTAGTGGTAAGGGACAGGGTGTTCAGGATGAGCAGTTCTTC.

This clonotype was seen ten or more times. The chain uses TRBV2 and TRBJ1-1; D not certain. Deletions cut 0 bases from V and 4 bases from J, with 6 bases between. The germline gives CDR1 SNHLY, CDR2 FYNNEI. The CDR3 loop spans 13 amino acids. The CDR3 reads CASSEARSTEAFF. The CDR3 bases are TGTGCCAGCAGTGAAGCGCGATCCACTGAAGCTTTCTTT.

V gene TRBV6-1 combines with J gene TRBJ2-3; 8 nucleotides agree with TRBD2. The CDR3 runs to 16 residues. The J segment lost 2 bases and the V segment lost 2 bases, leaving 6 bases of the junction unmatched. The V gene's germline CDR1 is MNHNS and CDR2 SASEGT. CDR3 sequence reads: CASSESGGYPTDTQYF. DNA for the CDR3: TGTGCCAGCAGTGAAAGCGGGGGCTACCCCACAGATACGCAGTATTTT.